This is a list of T cell receptor beta chains from one sample in a study of T cells after yellow fever vaccination. TCRdb reprocessed the 5' RACE reads via MiXCR and lists one record per CDR3 protein. Of some 320,000 distinct CDR3 sequences listed, approximately 4% are singletons. Material: PBMCs, obtained 5 days after the yellow fever booster vaccination. The origin of the receptors is a young man who received the YFV17D yellow fever vaccine. Each CDR3 is given with its conserved first and last residue. D genes are given only for firm matches. The size field is filled for only some rows; it gives once, few, many or a size class.

abundance,d_gene,j_gene,v_gene,CDR3nt,CDR3aa
NA,NA,TRBJ1-5,TRBV4-1,TGCGCCAGCAGCCTGGCTACGGGGCCCCAGCATTTT,CASSLATGPQHF
NA,NA,TRBJ2-5,TRBV7-6,TGTGCCAGCAGCTTAAGCCCGGGGGCAAGAGAGACCCAGTACTTC,CASSLSPGARETQYF
many,TRBD1,TRBJ2-2,TRBV12-3/TRBV12-4,TGTGCCAGCAGTCTAACAGGGGCCGGGGAGCTGTTTTTT,CASSLTGAGELFF
NA,TRBD1,TRBJ2-1,TRBV7-2,TGTGCCAGCAGCCGCGCCATCCGGGACAGGGAATACAATGAGCAGTTCTTC,CASSRAIRDREYNEQFF
many,NA,TRBJ1-1,TRBV6-6,TGTGCCAGCAGTTACTCGAGTAGTGGAAACGCTGAAGCTTTCTTT,CASSYSSSGNAEAFF
NA,TRBD2,TRBJ2-5,TRBV3-1,TGTGCCAGCAGCCAATTTGGACTAGCCGGACGGGAGACCCAGTACTTC,CASSQFGLAGRETQYF
NA,NA,TRBJ1-1,TRBV5-1,TGCGCCAGCAGGGCCACTCCGGGGGGGAGGAACACTGAAGCTTTCTTT,CASRATPGGRNTEAFF
NA,NA,TRBJ1-5,TRBV7-8,TGTGCCAGCCGGCAGGGAACAAATCAGCCCCAGCATTTT,CASRQGTNQPQHF
few,NA,TRBJ2-7,TRBV5-1,TGCGCCAGCAGCTTCGGCGGGGTGAAGACCTACGAGCAGTACTTC,CASSFGGVKTYEQYF
NA,TRBD2,TRBJ2-2,TRBV4-1,TGCGCCAGCAGCCCCGGGACTAGCGGGGGGGGGGAGCTGTTTTTT,CASSPGTSGGGELFF
NA,TRBD2,TRBJ2-7,TRBV5-1,TGCGCCAGCAGCTCGGGTAGCGGGAGCTCCTACGAGCAGTACTTC,CASSSGSGSSYEQYF
NA,NA,TRBJ1-2,TRBV20-1,TGCAGTGCTAGAGAGCCGGGGCTAAACTATGGCTACACCTTC,CSAREPGLNYGYTF
many,NA,TRBJ2-4,TRBV6-2/TRBV6-3,TGTGCCAGCAGTTCAGGGAAAAACATTCAGTACTTC,CASSSGKNIQYF
many,NA,TRBJ1-4,TRBV6-5,TGTGCCAGCAGTACCTCGCCCCCGGATGAAAAACTGTTTTTT,CASSTSPPDEKLFF
few,NA,TRBJ1-4,TRBV7-2,TGTGCCAGCAGCGACTATTCTAATGAAAAACTGTTTTTT,CASSDYSNEKLFF
many,TRBD2,TRBJ2-1,TRBV27,TGTGCCGGCTCCCCGGGACTAGGGGGCAATGAGCAGTTCTTC,CAGSPGLGGNEQFF
NA,NA,TRBJ1-5,TRBV2,TGTGCCAGCGGTTGGGGGACCACTAGCAATCAGCCCCAGCATTTT,CASGWGTTSNQPQHF
NA,NA,TRBJ1-1,TRBV5-1,TGCGCCAGCAGATTCCGGGTGAACACTGAAGCTTTCTTT,CASRFRVNTEAFF
few,NA,TRBJ2-7,TRBV21-1,TGTGCCAGCAGCAAAAGAGGGACGAAATCCTACGAGCAGTACTTC,CASSKRGTKSYEQYF
NA,TRBD2,TRBJ2-1,TRBV12-3/TRBV12-4,TGTGCCAGCAGGTCTCCCGGGACTAGCGGGGTCGATGAGCAGTTCTTC,CASRSPGTSGVDEQFF
few,NA,TRBJ2-6,TRBV7-8,TGTGCCAGCAGTTACCACAGGATTCCCTCAGGGGCCAACGTCCTGACTTTC,CASSYHRIPSGANVLTF
NA,NA,TRBJ2-2,TRBV27,TGTGCCAGCAGTATGGACTACGGGGAGCTGTTTTTT,CASSMDYGELFF
many,NA,TRBJ1-5,TRBV7-2,TGTGCCAGCAGCCCTCTACAGGGAAATCAGCCCCAGCATTTT,CASSPLQGNQPQHF
many,NA,TRBJ2-3,TRBV4-1,TGCGCCAGCAGCCAACCCGGAGCGCTCGGAGATACGCAGTATTTT,CASSQPGALGDTQYF
few,TRBD2,TRBJ2-3,TRBV12-3/TRBV12-4,TGTGCCAGCAGTTTACTCTTAGCGGGGTTCACAGATACGCAGTATTTT,CASSLLLAGFTDTQYF